The 20 T cell receptor beta chains below all came from one sample that was sequenced in a study of Graves' ophthalmopathy and Graves' hyperthyroidism (dated by TCRdb to the late 2010s). Reads for this sample came from an Illumina HiSeq 2000. For repertoire sequencing, the TCR beta CDR3 regions were amplified from RNA transcripts. The first round was an RT-PCR using HTBI primers with the Qiagen OneStep RT-PCR kit, and this first round was followed by a second-round multiplex PCR, then size selection and purification. The raw public data were reprocessed by TCRdb itself: fastp quality trimming at Q25, MiXCR clonotype calling, in-frame beta chains only. CDR3 protein duplicates are merged, each entry listing the most common genes and DNA. This sample gives around 520,000 distinct CDR3 sequences in total; roughly 39% of them show up just once. The ten largest clones take up about 4.6% of the sample. Sequencing used peripheral blood or thyroid tissue (not recorded which). The receptors stem from an adult man with Graves' hyperthyroidism.

This clonotype was observed at least ten times. The genes are TRBV5-1 and TRBJ1-1, with TRBD1 identical over 7 bases. Germline values: CDR1 SGHRS, CDR2 YFSETQ. The J segment lost 3 bases and the V segment lost 0 bases, leaving 5 bases of the junction unmatched. The CDR3 covers 15 residues. The CDR3 DNA sequence: TGCGCCAGCAGCTTGGAACAGGGGAGGGACACTGAAGCTTTCTTT. Translating it yields CASSLEQGRDTEAFF.

The rearrangement uses TRBV20-1 and TRBJ2-5; D gene uncertain. The CDR3 totals 10 residues. Trimming stripped 0 bases from V and 7 bases from J, with 3 bases between. Germline loops: CDR1 DFQATT, CDR2 SNEGSKA (reference sequence). CDR3 sequence: CSARDGTQYF. The CDR3 DNA sequence: TGCAGTGCTAGAGATGGGACCCAGTACTTC.

This clonotype has a count of ten or more. The chain employs TRBV20-1 and TRBJ2-7; tentatively, D is TRBD1 or TRBD2 (5 bases each). V dropped 0 bases and J dropped 2 bases, with 11 bases sitting between them. Germline V gene data show CDR1 as DFQATT and CDR2 as SNEGSKA (reference sequence). This CDR3 comprises 14 residues. This chain's CDR3 is CSARDWDGPYEQYF. CDR3 nucleotide sequence: TGCAGTGCTAGAGATTGGGACGGACCCTACGAGCAGTACTTC.

The chain uses TRBV30 and TRBJ1-1, with D hard to call. The CDR3 loop spans 13 amino acids. Germline CDR1 GTSNPN, CDR2 SVGIG (reference sequence). Deletions cut 0 bases from V and 4 bases from J, with 9 bases between. The CDR3 DNA sequence: TGTGCCTGGAGTGTAGCGGGGAGCACTGAAGCTTTCTTT. Its translation is CAWSVAGSTEAFF.

A few counts support this clonotype. This rearrangement joins TRBV24-1 to TRBJ2-5; a possible D gene is TRBD1 (5 bases). Judging by the DNA end, TRBJ2-1 fits better; the J call may be wrong. The CDR3 spans 15 residues. Germline-derived CDR1 and CDR2 are KGHDR and SFDVKD. For the CDR3, the DNA is TGTGCCACCAGTGATTCAACAGGACCCTACAATGAGCAGTTCTTC. It encodes CATSDSTGPYNEQFF.

This clonotype was seen many times. V gene TRBV12-3 or TRBV12-4 combines with J gene TRBJ1-6; no definite D call. The ends were cut back, 2 bases at V and 5 bases at J, with 7 bases in the middle. CDR3 length: 14 amino acids. The CDR3 region is CASSLLIDNSPLHF. The CDR3 DNA follows: TGTGCCAGCAGTTTATTAATTGATAATTCACCCCTCCACTTT.

The sample holds one count of this clonotype. Possible read error: a much larger clone is one base away. The chain joins TRBV12-3 or TRBV12-4 to TRBJ1-1, with D unclear. V lost 7 bases to trimming and J lost 4 bases, with 4 bases between them. The CDR3 covers 10 residues. The CDR3 bases are TGTGCCAGCATTCGCACTGAAGCTTTCTTT. It translates to CASIRTEAFF.

The genes are TRBV10-3 and TRBJ1-4; no firm D call. Trimming took 3 bases from V and 6 from J, leaving 20 bases between them. The CDR3 contains 17 residues. Germline lookup yields CDR1 ENHRY and CDR2 SYGVKD. Here the CDR3 DNA reads TGTGCCATCAGTGAACTACCGACTAGCGGGATGGATGAAAAACTGTTTTTT. Its protein product is CAISELPTSGMDEKLFF.

The chain links TRBV14 to TRBJ1-5; D unclear. CDR3 length equals 13 residues. Germline CDR1 SGHDN, CDR2 FVKESK. V lost 4 bases and J lost 5, with 9 bases in between. The CDR3 reads CASSRTVDQPQHF. The CDR3 coding sequence is TGTGCCAGCAGCCGGACTGTGGATCAGCCCCAGCATTTT. Full variable domain (outside the CDR3, taken from reference TRBV14 and TRBJ1-5): EAGVTQFPSHSVIEKGQTVTLRCDPISGHDNLYWYRRVMGKEIKFLLHFVKESKQDESGMPNNRFLAERTGGTYSTLKVQPAELEDSGVYFCASSRTVDQPQHFGDGTRLSIL.

This clonotype was counted a few times. V and J are TRBV9 and TRBJ1-4; 7 bases align to TRBD1. The germline V gene encodes CDR1 SGDLS and CDR2 YYNGEE. V was clipped by 4 bases and J by 6 bases; unmatched bases: 6. This CDR3 has 14 residues. The CDR3 sequence is CASSPRDSDEKLFF. CDR3 DNA sequence: TGTGCCAGCAGCCCCCGGGACAGTGATGAAAAACTGTTTTTT.

The chain joins TRBV20-1 to TRBJ2-7; 11 bases line up with TRBD2. The J segment lost 7 bases and the V segment lost 6 bases, leaving 11 bases of the junction unmatched. This CDR3 is 14 amino acids long. The germline V gene encodes CDR1 DFQATT and CDR2 SNEGSKA (reference sequence). The CDR3 nucleotides are TGCAGTGCGGGGACTAGCGGCTTACGGGGGGAGCAGTACTTC. As protein: CSAGTSGLRGEQYF.

This clonotype has a count of ten or more. The gene calls are TRBV12-3 or TRBV12-4 and TRBJ1-6, with D hard to call. Deletions cut 7 bases from V and 10 bases from J, with 17 bases between. This CDR3 is built from 14 residues. The CDR3 region is CASTKLLGWSPLHF. CDR3 bases: TGTGCCAGCACCAAACTACTTGGGTGGTCACCCCTCCACTTT.

This clonotype showed up many times. The chain uses TRBV29-1 and TRBJ1-4; TRBD1 aligns across 10 bases. V shed 7 bases and J 6 bases; nucleotides not matched to a gene: 11. CDR1 and CDR2 (germline): SQVTM, ANQGSEA. The CDR3 is 15 residues long. CDR3 residues: CSAKPGQGYHEKLFF. CDR3 sequence (DNA): TGCAGCGCGAAACCGGGACAGGGGTATCATGAAAAACTGTTTTTT. Together with reference TRBV29-1 and TRBJ1-4, the CDR3 gives the full variable domain: SAVISQKPSRDICQRGTSLTIQCQVDSQVTMMFWYRQQPGQSLTLIATANQGSEATYESGFVIDKFPISRPNLTFSTLTVSNMSPEDSSIYLCSAKPGQGYHEKLFFGSGTQLSVL.

Turning to this clonotype: Relative to the germline gene, one junction end is altered; a read error may explain this. The chain has TRBV6-1 and TRBJ1-5; D remains unclear. The CDR3 spans 12 residues. The germline gives CDR1 MNHNS, CDR2 SASEGT. This CDR3 is CTSSEGNQPQHF. CDR3 DNA sequence: TGTACCAGCAGTGAGGGAAATCAGCCCCAGCATTTT.

The rearrangement links TRBV28 to TRBJ1-4; maybe TRBD1 (5 bases). Germline V gene sequence: CDR1 MDHEN, CDR2 SYDVKM. This CDR3 is 16 amino acids long. Trimming left V 4 bases short and J 4 bases short, with 16 bases between. The CDR3 loop reads CASSSPGHGGNEKLFF. In DNA, the CDR3 is TGTGCCAGCAGTTCCCCAGGACACGGCGGTAATGAAAAACTGTTTTTT.

This clonotype was counted many times. J is TRBJ2-5 and V is TRBV20-1; D possibly corresponds to TRBD2 (6 bases). The CDR3 extends over 15 amino acids. V lost 3 bases to trimming and J lost 3 bases, with 17 bases between them. The germline CDR1 and CDR2 sequences are DFQATT and SNEGSKA (reference sequence). The DNA of the CDR3 is TGCAGTGCTAGGGACCCCTGGGACTCTAAAGAGACCCAGTACTTC. Protein sequence: CSARDPWDSKETQYF.

CDR3: CASSESADGGYF. In DNA, the CDR3 is TGCGCCAGCAGTGAGTCTGCGGACGGTGGCTACTTC. The chain is built from TRBV10-2 and TRBJ2-5; the D is unclear. V was pared by 0 bases and J by 14 bases, with 13 bases between. This CDR3 has 12 amino acids. CDR1 and CDR2 from the germline V gene are WSHSY and SAAADI.

A note on this clonotype: One end of the junction varies from germline; a read error may be responsible. The genes are TRBV15 and TRBJ1-1; possible D gene TRBD1, 6 bases. CDR3 length: 15 amino acids. The germline V gene encodes CDR1 LNHNV and CDR2 YYDKDF (reference sequence). The CDR3 DNA reads as TGTGCCACCAGCGGGTTACAGGGCCTGAACACTGAAGCTTCCTTT. Translating it yields CATSGLQGLNTEASF.

This clonotype has a count of ten or more. V gene TRBV28 combines with J gene TRBJ1-2, with D possibly TRBD1 on 5 matching bases. V lost 10 bases, J lost 4 bases, and 13 bases lay in between. This CDR3 spans 12 amino acids. Germline CDR1 and CDR2: MDHEN and SYDVKM. The CDR3 DNA sequence: TGTGCCATTCCGGGACTGAGCTATGGCTACACCTTC. This sequence encodes CAIPGLSYGYTF.

This clonotype has more than one count but fewer than ten. The chain is built from TRBV28 and TRBJ1-2; D ambiguous. Germline CDR1 reads MDHEN; CDR2 reads SYDVKM. V was shortened by 6 bases and J by 1 base, with 9 bases between the two germline ends. The CDR3 runs 13 residues. The CDR3 region has the DNA TGTGCCAGCAGATTTTCGGATAACTATGGCTACACCTTC. Translating gives CASRFSDNYGYTF.